This T cell receptor beta chain was retrieved from a study of T cell responses to AZD1222 COVID-19 vaccine. General study points: Clonal diversity was possibly underestimated, and the donors were mostly white British, with more females.

The germline V gene has CDR1 MNHEY and CDR2 SMNVEV (reference sequence). The CDR3 runs 15 residues. Between the trimmed V and J ends, which lost 7 bases and 2 bases, there was a span of 17 bases. About this clone: Its antigen remains unidentified.

Measured with immunoSEQ multiplex PCR; TCRdb has only the in-frame clones, and not every one. This table holds under 100,000 clones, roughly nine tenths found once. The material sequenced was peripheral blood, taken 28 days after the second AZD1222 dose. The V call is TRBV27, the J call TRBJ1-2; D unresolved. The TCR was taken from an adult who received the AZD1222 COVID-19 vaccine. DNA of the CDR3: TGTGCCAGCACTCGAATAGGAGGGCTGAACTATGGCTACACCTTC. Protein sequence: CASTRIGGLNYGYTF.